The clone carrying this T cell receptor (beta chain) was recorded many times. Antigen unknown. This sample is drawn from a study of T cells in Graves' hyperthyroidism and ophthalmopathy. Study at large: Blood was drawn when the patient was first diagnosed and still untreated.

Amplified regions were TCR beta CDR3 sequences from RNA transcripts. The TCR CDR3 first-round RT-PCR relied on the HTBI primer set. TCRdb fed the multiplex PCR reads into MiXCR, producing one record per CDR3 protein. The repertoire holds some 500,000 distinct CDR3 sequences, with roughly 25% as singletons. Study-level findings and limits: In blood, most of the thyroid clonotypes expanded above 0.001 were also present.

The CDR3 covers 13 residues. Trimming pared 4 bases from V and 6 bases from J, leaving 10 bases between. The germline V gene has CDR1 LNHDA and CDR2 SQIVND (reference sequence). Clinical symptoms, serum thyroxine, TRAb, thyroid ultrasound and orbital computed tomography established diagnosis. 9 to 10 ml fresh peripheral blood yielded the PBMCs. The chain combines TRBV19 with TRBJ1-5; a possible D gene is TRBD1 (6 bases). This receptor was taken from a woman aged 25 to 39 with Graves' ophthalmopathy. Sequenced: blood. CDR3 loop: CASSTGGVQPQHF. The CDR3 DNA sequence: TGTGCCAGTAGTACCGGGGGCGTTCAGCCCCAGCATTTT.